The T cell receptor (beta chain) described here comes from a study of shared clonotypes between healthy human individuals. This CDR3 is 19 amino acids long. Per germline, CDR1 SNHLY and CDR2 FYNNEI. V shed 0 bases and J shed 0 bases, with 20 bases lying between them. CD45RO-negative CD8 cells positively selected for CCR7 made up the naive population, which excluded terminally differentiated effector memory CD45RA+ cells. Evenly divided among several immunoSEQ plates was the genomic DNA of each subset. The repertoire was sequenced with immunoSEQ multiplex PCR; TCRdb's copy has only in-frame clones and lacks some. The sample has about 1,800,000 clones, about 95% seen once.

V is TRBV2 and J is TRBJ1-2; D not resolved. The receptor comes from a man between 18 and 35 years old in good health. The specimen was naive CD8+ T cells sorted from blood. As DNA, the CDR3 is TGTGCCAGCAGTGAAGCGCTTGGGGTATCAACCCTGGCTAACTATGGCTACACCTTC. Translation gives CASSEALGVSTLANYGYTF.